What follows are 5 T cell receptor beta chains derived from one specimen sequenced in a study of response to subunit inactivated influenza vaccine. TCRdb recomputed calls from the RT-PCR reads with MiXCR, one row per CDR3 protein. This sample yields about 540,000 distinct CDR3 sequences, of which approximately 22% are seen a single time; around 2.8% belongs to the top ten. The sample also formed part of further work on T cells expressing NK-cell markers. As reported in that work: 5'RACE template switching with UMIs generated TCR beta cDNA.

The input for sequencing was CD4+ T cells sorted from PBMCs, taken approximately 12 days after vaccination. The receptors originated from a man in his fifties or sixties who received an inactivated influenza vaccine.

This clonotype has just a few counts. DNA of the CDR3: TGCAGTGCTAGGGGAGGTTGGGTGGGACAGGGAAACTATGGCTACACCTTC. Protein sequence: CSARGGWVGQGNYGYTF. The chain links TRBV20-1 to TRBJ1-2; 9 positions match TRBD1. After removal of 3 bases from V and 2 bases from J, the junction contained 13 bases not matched to a gene. Germline V lookup: CDR1 DFQATT, CDR2 SNEGSKA (reference sequence). The CDR3 is 17 amino acids.

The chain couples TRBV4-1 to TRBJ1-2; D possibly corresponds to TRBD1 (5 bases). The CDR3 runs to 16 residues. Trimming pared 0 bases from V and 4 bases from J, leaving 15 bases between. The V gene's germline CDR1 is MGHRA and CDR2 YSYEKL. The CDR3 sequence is CASSQDAGGGRYGYTF. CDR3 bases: TGCGCCAGCAGCCAAGACGCGGGGGGGGGACGCTATGGCTACACCTTC.

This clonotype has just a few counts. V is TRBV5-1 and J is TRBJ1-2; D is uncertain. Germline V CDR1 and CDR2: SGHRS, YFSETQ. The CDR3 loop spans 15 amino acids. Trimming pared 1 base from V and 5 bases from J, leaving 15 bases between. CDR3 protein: CASSLSGERQYGYTF. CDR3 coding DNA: TGCGCCAGCAGCTTGAGCGGGGAGAGGCAGTATGGCTACACCTTC.

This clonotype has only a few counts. This CDR3 is CASSLVRGAEAFF. The CDR3 DNA is TGCGCCAGCAGCTTGGTACGCGGGGCTGAAGCTTTCTTT. This sequence joins TRBV5-1 and TRBJ1-1, with unresolved D. V lost 0 bases, J lost 6 bases, and 9 bases lay in between. This CDR3 region has 13 residues. The V gene's germline CDR1 is SGHRS and CDR2 YFSETQ.

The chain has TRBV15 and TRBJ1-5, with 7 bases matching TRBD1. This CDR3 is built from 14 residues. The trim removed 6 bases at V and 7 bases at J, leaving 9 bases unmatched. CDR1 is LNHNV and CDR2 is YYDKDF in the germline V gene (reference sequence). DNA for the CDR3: TGTGCCACCAGGCCAACAGGGGAAGGGCAGCCCCAGCATTTT. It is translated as CATRPTGEGQPQHF. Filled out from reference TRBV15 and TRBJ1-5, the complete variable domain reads DAMVIQNPRYQVTQFGKPVTLSCSQTLNHNVMYWYQQKSSQAPKLLFHYYDKDFNNEADTPDNFQSRRPNTSFCFLDIRSPGLGDTAMYLCATRPTGEGQPQHFGDGTRLSIL.